This T cell receptor (beta chain) was sequenced for a study of blood T cells in healthy people across ages (dated by TCRdb to between 2014 and 2016). About the investigation overall: Template switching captured roughly one uniquely barcoded TCR beta cDNA molecule per two T cells in model experiments. To track age-related changes in TCR beta repertoire diversity, the study relied on deep sequencing normalized with unique cDNA molecular identifiers. The donors were split into four age groups: young (average 16 years), middle-aged (around 40), aged (more than 60) and long-lived (under 85). To avoid experimental bias, donors of different ages were randomly spread across the sequencing lanes. For two donors (one aged 18 to 30 and one aged 80 or older), the study analyzed two additional independent replicas of 1 million unique cDNA reads from the same blood draw. Paper-wide results and their limitations: Compared with the aged group, the long-lived group had more naive CD4+ T cells, fewer expanded clones and increased TCR diversity, a pattern suggesting age selection. Bulk unsorted PBMC profiling prevented conclusive comparison of naive and antigen-experienced compartments. Donor CMV infection status was unknown, potentially confounding age-related changes in expanded clonotypes. Estimates of total diversity from one million sequenced T cells were regarded as lower bounds and underestimates. A strong correlation was found between observed TCR beta diversity and the percentage of naive T cells measured by flow cytometry. Observed TCR beta diversity per million T cells fell roughly linearly with age, and a significant reduction was already apparent by age around 36.

CDR1 and CDR2 (LGHNA, YSLEER) derive from the germline V gene. V is trimmed back by 0 bases and J by 5 bases, and the junction contains 11 bases that no gene match accounts for. The CDR3 starts with the cysteine, ends with the phenylalanine, and has 17 residues. Left in the record is the CDR3 DNA by itself, 51 bases read in frame from the first base. Donors were 39 systemically healthy Caucasian individuals from Russia aged roughly 6 to 95 years. Each donor gave ten milliliters of peripheral blood, drawn into EDTA-treated Vacutainer tubes. Ficoll-Paque density-gradient centrifugation was used to isolate PBMCs, with at least 6 million per sample. Trizol reagent was used to extract total RNA from PBMCs, with at least 5.5 micrograms per sample. For every donor, flow cytometry on a PBMC aliquot measured the percentage of naive CD45RAhigh/CD27high T cells. Library preparation was by 5' RACE. Sequencing instrument: Illumina HiSeq 2500. A second about 7 to 11 cycle PCR used a sample-barcoded 5' primer and a J-beta primer mix. Each TCR beta cDNA molecule received a unique molecular identifier from a template-switch 5' adaptor carrying 12 random nucleotides. Each sample yielded at least 2.5 million CDR3-containing paired-end reads. All of the RNA was converted into first-strand cDNA using the Mint cDNA synthesis kit, with a TRBC-specific oligonucleotide serving as the primer. Following uracil-DNA glycosylase treatment, all cDNA underwent a first 18-cycle PCR with the universal primers M1SS and BC2_uni_R. The authors' pipeline ran thus. Normalization of each sample was performed by random selection of 1 million high-quality reads, each carrying a distinct molecular identifier. Instead of being binned into consensus sequences, reads with shared molecular identifiers were discarded. MiTCR, set to a Q25 quality threshold and the strictest error-elimination algorithm, was used for CDR3 identification, clonotype clustering and error correction. A nonparametric unseen species model with Euler transformation was used to estimate a lower bound on total TCR beta diversity. TCRdb trimmed the raw reads at Q25, called clones with MiXCR and kept productive beta chains. Here each entry gathers all rows of one CDR3 protein and keeps the most common genes and DNA. These V and J calls are TCRdb output, not the study's own analysis. The sample profile shows under 1 million distinct CDR3 sequences; under 45% of them were found once. In total, the top ten clones hold about a fifth of the sample.

Points on this clonotype: Its specific antigen is unknown. No base quality information exists; no much larger clone differs at one position.

The rearrangement joined TRBV4-3 to TRBJ1-2; the central 8 bases match TRBD1. The receptor's source is a man in his fifties or sixties in good health. Sequencing was carried out using blood. This receptor has the CDR3 CASSQDRTGGEGYGYTF. The DNA sequence reads TGCGCCAGCAGCCAAGATCGTACAGGGGGAGAAGGGTATGGCTACACCTTC.